The 24 T cell receptor beta chains given below trace back to one sample, sequenced in a study of CD8+ T cells in alopecia areata. Sample treatment: oral pan-JAK inhibitor, 5-10 mg twice daily. Reverse transcription of extracted RNA yielded cDNA, which provided the sequencing template. The protocol was immunoSEQ multiplex PCR, while the TCRdb copy is restricted to in-frame clones and leaves out a portion. The sample shows 60,000 to 90,000 clones, around 65% of them seen only once. The input for sequencing was CD8+ T cells sorted from blood, taken at week 24, from a patient treated with tofacitinib. The receptor source for this set is a human donor with alopecia areata.

The CDR3 bases are TGTGCCAGCAGCTCTTTTGAGGGAACAGGCGTACTAACCTACGAGCAGTACTTC. It encodes CASSSFEGTGVLTYEQYF. The V call is TRBV7-9, the J call TRBJ2-7; the D call may be TRBD1 or TRBD2 (5 bases each). Germline assignment: CDR1 SEHNR and CDR2 FQNEAQ (reference sequence). The V end lost 4 bases, the J end lost 2 bases, and 24 bases lay between the germline ends. The CDR3 totals 18 residues. The whole variable domain, filled in from reference TRBV7-9 and TRBJ2-7, reads DTGVSQNPRHKITKRGQNVTFRCDPISEHNRLYWYRQTLGQGPEFLTYFQNEAQLEKSRLLSDRFSAERPKGSFSTLEIQRTEQGDSAMYLCASSSFEGTGVLTYEQYFGPGTRLTVT.

The genes are TRBV7-9 and TRBJ2-2, with a weak D call TRBD1 (6 bases). The CDR3 covers 17 residues. The ends were cut back, 6 bases at V and 0 bases at J, with 17 bases in the middle. Germline V gene sequence: CDR1 SEHNR, CDR2 FQNEAQ (reference sequence). The CDR3 loop is CASSTRQESANTGELFF. The CDR3 region has the DNA TGTGCCAGCAGTACCCGACAGGAAAGCGCGAACACCGGGGAGCTGTTTTTT.

This sequence joins TRBV23-1 and TRBJ2-7; D gene ambiguous. TRBV23-1 is marked as an open reading frame, function uncertain. This CDR3 contains 14 residues. Trimming took 0 bases from V and 2 from J, leaving 8 bases between them. CDR3 bases: TGCGCCAGCAGTCAATCGGGCAGAACCTACGAGCAGTACTTC. Residues: CASSQSGRTYEQYF.

The chain is built from TRBV28 and TRBJ2-1; 7 nucleotides align to TRBD2. The ends lost 6 bases at V and 6 bases at J; junction bases unmatched: 11. This CDR3 region has 15 residues. Germline V gene sequence: CDR1 MDHEN, CDR2 SYDVKM. DNA for the CDR3: TGTGCCAGCAGCCCCGGGACTACCAATCCCAATGAGCAGTTCTTC. Its translation: CASSPGTTNPNEQFF. Supplemented by reference TRBV28 and TRBJ2-1, the full variable domain reads DVKVTQSSRYLVKRTGEKVFLECVQDMDHENMFWYRQDPGLGLRLIYFSYDVKMKEKGDIPEGYSVSREKKERFSLILESASTNQTSMYLCASSPGTTNPNEQFFGPGTRLTVL.

As DNA, the CDR3 is TGTGCCAGCAGCGCCCTCTTCACAGATACGCAGTATTTT. This gives the protein CASSALFTDTQYF. This chain uses TRBV9 with TRBJ2-3; D remains unclear. The CDR3 loop spans 13 amino acids. V lost 3 bases and J lost 2, with 7 bases in between. Per the germline V gene, CDR1 is SGDLS and CDR2 is YYNGEE.

The CDR3 reads CTSSQEGQRHFLNYGYTF. CDR3 bases: TGCACCAGCAGCCAAGAGGGACAGCGACATTTCCTAAACTATGGCTACACCTTC. The J gene is TRBJ1-2, the V gene TRBV1; the table's D call, TRBD1, was not checked against the DNA. TRBV1 is recorded as a pseudogene. CDR3 size: 18 residues.

V usage is TRBV4-1 and J usage is TRBJ1-5, with D perhaps matching TRBD1 (5 bases). This CDR3 has 18 amino acids. Trimming left V 0 bases short and J 5 bases short, with 20 bases between. The germline CDR1 and CDR2 sequences are MGHRA and YSYEKL. The CDR3 loop reads CASSQEDGIGAPDQPQHF. The CDR3, as DNA: TGCGCCAGCAGCCAAGAAGATGGGATAGGGGCACCGGATCAGCCCCAGCATTTT.

The rearrangement uses TRBV11-2 and TRBJ1-1, with a tentative D call TRBD1 (5 bases). CDR3 length: 15 amino acids. Per the germline V gene, CDR1 is SGHAT and CDR2 is FQNNGV. The V gene lost 7 bases and the J gene lost 0 bases, with 15 bases spanning the gap. The CDR3 sequence: CASTWRGSLNTEAFF. In nucleotides, the CDR3 is TGTGCCAGCACCTGGCGGGGCAGTTTGAACACTGAAGCTTTCTTT.

The chain has TRBV27 and TRBJ2-1; the D is unclear. CDR3 size: 14 residues. Germline CDR1 and CDR2: MNHEY and SMNVEV (reference sequence). V lost 1 base to trimming and J lost 9 bases, with 13 bases between them. The CDR3, as DNA: TGTGCCAGCAGTTTATACCCAAGTATCTTTGAGCAGTTCTTC. Its translation: CASSLYPSIFEQFF.

The CDR3 region has the DNA TGTGCCAGCAGTTCATTGGGACGGAGGTTTTACAATGAGCAGTTCTTC. Its translation: CASSSLGRRFYNEQFF. V and J are TRBV6-5 and TRBJ2-1; D possibly uses TRBD1 or TRBD2 (5 bases each). The V end was cut by 4 bases, the J end by 4 bases, with 17 bases between. This CDR3 is built from 16 residues. Germline loops: CDR1 MNHEY, CDR2 SVGAGI.

The V and J genes are TRBV11-2 and TRBJ1-2; D remains unclear. The germline V and J ends were trimmed by 0 bases and 5 bases, with 25 bases remaining between them. Germline V gene lookup returns CDR1 SGHAT and CDR2 FQNNGV. The CDR3 length is 19 residues. In DNA, the CDR3 is TGTGCCAGCAGCTTAGACTTTATGGCGCAGCCCCAGCGGCCGTATGGCTACACCTTC. It translates to CASSLDFMAQPQRPYGYTF.

The V gene is TRBV4-3, the J gene TRBJ2-7; 9 bases align to TRBD1. Germline-derived CDR1 and CDR2 are LGHNA and YSLEER. The trim removed 3 bases at V and 3 bases at J, leaving 9 bases unmatched. This CDR3 has 16 residues. The DNA for the CDR3 is TGCGCCAGCAGCCAGGAGACCGGGACAGGGTACTACGAGCAGTACTTC. It codes for CASSQETGTGYYEQYF.

The rearrangement links TRBV29-1 to TRBJ2-1; 10 nucleotides agree with TRBD2. CDR1 is SQVTM, CDR2 ANQGSEA, per germline. The CDR3 sequence is 16 residues long. The V and J ends lost 3 bases and 9 bases, in that order; junction bases with no gene match: 14. The CDR3 nucleotides read TGCAGCGTTGAGTTGGCGGCTAGCGGGAGATATTTTGAGCAGTTCTTC. Protein product: CSVELAASGRYFEQFF.

This sequence joins TRBV4-1 and TRBJ1-1; D may be TRBD1 (5 bases). This CDR3 region has 13 residues. Deletions cut 0 bases from V and 8 bases from J, with 10 bases between. Per the germline V gene, CDR1 is MGHRA and CDR2 is YSYEKL. The CDR3, as DNA: TGCGCCAGCAGCCAAGATCCCGGGGGGGAAGCTTTCTTT. Protein: CASSQDPGGEAFF.

The gene calls are TRBV7-9 and TRBJ1-1; TRBD1 is a possible D gene (6 bases). The germline CDR1 and CDR2 sequences are SEHNR and FQNEAQ (reference sequence). The CDR3 is made up of 13 amino acids. The V end lost 9 bases, the J end lost 0 bases, and 11 bases lay between the germline ends. DNA of the CDR3: TGTGCCAGTGAGGACAGCTTGAACACTGAAGCTTTCTTT. Residues: CASEDSLNTEAFF. Variable domain in full (rest from reference TRBV7-9 and TRBJ1-1): DTGVSQNPRHKITKRGQNVTFRCDPISEHNRLYWYRQTLGQGPEFLTYFQNEAQLEKSRLLSDRFSAERPKGSFSTLEIQRTEQGDSAMYLCASEDSLNTEAFFGQGTRLTVV.

This rearrangement joins TRBV19 to TRBJ1-5, with a weak D call TRBD1 (5 bases). Germline V lookup: CDR1 LNHDA, CDR2 SQIVND (reference sequence). The CDR3 sequence is 14 residues long. V was pared by 7 bases and J by 4 bases, with 14 bases between. CDR3 in DNA: TGTGCCAGTACATCGGGGCGGAAGAATCAGCCCCAGCATTTT. This encodes CASTSGRKNQPQHF.

This chain joins TRBV29-1 and TRBJ2-4, with unresolved D. This CDR3 is built from 16 residues. Germline V lookup: CDR1 SQVTM, CDR2 ANQGSEA. V was shortened by 0 bases and J by 8 bases, with 20 bases between the two germline ends. The DNA for the CDR3 is TGCAGCGTTGAAGATTCGGTGGAACATGGTCTGGACATTCAGTACTTC. It codes for CSVEDSVEHGLDIQYF.

This chain uses TRBV19 with TRBJ2-7; D possibly matches TRBD1 or TRBD2 (5 bases each). This CDR3 has 14 residues. V lost 6 bases and J 2 bases, leaving 14 bases between the germline ends. Germline V lookup: CDR1 LNHDA, CDR2 SQIVND (reference sequence). CDR3 protein: CASSDPGRTYEQYF. In nucleotides, the CDR3 is TGTGCCAGTAGCGACCCGGGACGGACCTACGAGCAGTACTTC.

In its sample, this clone was seen a few times. This chain links TRBV7-9 with TRBJ2-7; 8 bases are a match to TRBD1. From germline, CDR1 is SEHNR and CDR2 FQNEAQ (reference sequence). The CDR3 covers 14 residues. V was clipped by 5 bases and J by 5 bases; unmatched bases: 8. CDR3 sequence: CASSPSVQGDEQYF. In DNA form, the CDR3 reads TGTGCCAGCAGCCCCTCCGTACAGGGGGACGAGCAGTACTTC.

In its sample, this clone was seen a few times. The chain employs TRBV12-5 and TRBJ1-1, with D unclear. Germline loops: CDR1 LGHNT, CDR2 FRNRAP. V was pared by 2 bases and J by 2 bases, with 15 bases between. The CDR3 spans 16 residues. The CDR3 sequence: CASGLYGSGGNTEAFF. In DNA, the CDR3 is TGTGCTAGTGGTTTGTATGGGTCTGGAGGCAACACTGAAGCTTTCTTT.

The chain couples TRBV29-1 to TRBJ2-3, with 8 bases lining up with TRBD2. The CDR3 totals 15 residues. From germline, CDR1 is SQVTM and CDR2 ANQGSEA. V shed 2 bases, J shed 3 bases, and the junction held 7 bases outside the gene matches. The CDR3 nucleotides read TGCAGCGTTGAAACGGGACTAGACTCAACAGATACGCAGTATTTT. It specifies CSVETGLDSTDTQYF.

The chain couples TRBV30 to TRBJ1-1, with D uncertain. The CDR3 is 13 amino acids. Germline lookup yields CDR1 GTSNPN and CDR2 SVGIG (reference sequence). V was pared by 0 bases and J by 1 base, with 6 bases between. In DNA, the CDR3 is TGTGCCTGGAGTGTAGACAAGAACACTGAAGCTTTCTTT. Its translation is CAWSVDKNTEAFF.

This clone appeared a single time. The V call is TRBV4-3, the J call TRBJ1-2; D is uncertain. This CDR3 has 15 residues. Looked up from germline, CDR1 is LGHNA and CDR2 is YSLEER. The V end lost 0 bases, the J end lost 4 bases, and 12 bases lay between the germline ends. The CDR3 sequence is CASSQDAAGTYGYTF. The CDR3 DNA reads TGCGCCAGCAGCCAAGATGCCGCCGGAACCTATGGCTACACCTTC.

V and J are TRBV30 and TRBJ1-1, with a possible D match to TRBD1 (5 bases). The length of the CDR3 is 12 residues. Germline V gene sequence: CDR1 GTSNPN, CDR2 SVGIG (reference sequence). Trimming stripped 8 bases from V and 2 bases from J, with 12 bases between. In DNA form, the CDR3 reads TGTGCCCGCAAATGGGACAACACTGAAGCTTTCTTT. Its translation is CARKWDNTEAFF.